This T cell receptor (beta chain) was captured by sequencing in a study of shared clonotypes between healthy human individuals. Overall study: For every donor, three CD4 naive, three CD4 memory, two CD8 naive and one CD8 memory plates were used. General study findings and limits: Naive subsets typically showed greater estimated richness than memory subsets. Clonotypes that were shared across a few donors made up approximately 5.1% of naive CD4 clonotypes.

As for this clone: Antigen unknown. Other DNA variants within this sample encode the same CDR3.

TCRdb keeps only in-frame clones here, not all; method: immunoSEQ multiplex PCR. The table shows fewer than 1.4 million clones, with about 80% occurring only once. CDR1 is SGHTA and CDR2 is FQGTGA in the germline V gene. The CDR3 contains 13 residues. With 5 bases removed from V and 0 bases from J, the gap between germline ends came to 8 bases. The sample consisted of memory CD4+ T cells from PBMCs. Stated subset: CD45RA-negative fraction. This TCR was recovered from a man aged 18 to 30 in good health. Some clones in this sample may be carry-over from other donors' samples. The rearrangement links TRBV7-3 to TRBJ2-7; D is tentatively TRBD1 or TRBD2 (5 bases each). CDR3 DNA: TGTGCCAGCAGCCGGGACGGCTCCTACGAGCAGTACTTC. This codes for CASSRDGSYEQYF.